These T cell receptor beta chains were read from a single sample in a study of blood T cell repertoires in COVID-19. Measured with immunoSEQ multiplex PCR; TCRdb has only the in-frame clones, and not every one. The data contain about 150,000 clones, approximately 85% of them singletons. Source material: peripheral blood. Receptor source: a man in his sixties with COVID-19, enrolled during active disease. CDR3s include the opening cysteine and the closing phenylalanine or tryptophan. Each record gives: V gene, clone size, D gene, J gene, CDR3 protein, CDR3 DNA. The D gene is left open where the match is weak. Not all rows give a size; the values are once, few, many and, for expanded clones, a class.

V gene: TRBV5-1; clone size: -; D gene: -; J gene: TRBJ1-3; CDR3 protein: CASSSLSGNTIYF; CDR3 DNA: TGCGCCAGCAGCTCGTTATCTGGAAACACCATATATTTT
V gene: TRBV19; clone size: -; D gene: TRBD1; J gene: TRBJ1-1; CDR3 protein: CASSSKGQANTEAFF; CDR3 DNA: TGTGCCAGTAGTTCCAAGGGACAGGCGAACACTGAAGCTTTCTTT
V gene: TRBV18; clone size: -; D gene: -; J gene: TRBJ2-1; CDR3 protein: CASSPLDLGAAYNEQFF; CDR3 DNA: TGTGCCAGCTCACCTCTTGATTTGGGGGCTGCCTACAATGAGCAGTTCTTC
V gene: TRBV4-2; clone size: once; D gene: -; J gene: TRBJ1-1; CDR3 protein: CASSLNQVGLTEAFF; CDR3 DNA: TGTGCCAGCAGCTTGAATCAGGTTGGGCTCACTGAAGCTTTCTTT
V gene: TRBV7-3; clone size: -; D gene: -; J gene: TRBJ1-6; CDR3 protein: CASSAQGSGYNSPLHF; CDR3 DNA: TGTGCCAGCAGCGCGCAGGGATCCGGCTATAATTCACCCCTCCACTTT
V gene: TRBV7-2; clone size: -; D gene: -; J gene: TRBJ2-7; CDR3 protein: CASSPRVVSYEQYF; CDR3 DNA: TGTGCCAGCAGCCCGCGGGTGGTCTCCTACGAGCAGTACTTC
V gene: TRBV2; clone size: few; D gene: TRBD1; J gene: TRBJ1-6; CDR3 protein: CASRETGQRNSPLHF; CDR3 DNA: TGTGCCAGCAGGGAAACGGGACAGAGAAATTCACCCCTCCACTTT
V gene: TRBV28; clone size: -; D gene: -; J gene: TRBJ1-6; CDR3 protein: CASTPGQRSSYNSPLHF; CDR3 DNA: TGTGCCAGCACCCCAGGACAGAGGAGCTCCTATAATTCACCCCTCCACTTT
V gene: TRBV1; clone size: once; D gene: -; J gene: TRBJ2-1; CDR3 protein: CTSSPISSGLAGGVNEQFF; CDR3 DNA: TGCACCAGCAGCCCCATCTCTTCGGGACTAGCGGGAGGGGTCAATGAGCAGTTCTTC
V gene: TRBV12-3/TRBV12-4; clone size: -; D gene: -; J gene: TRBJ1-1; CDR3 protein: CASSGGGFVAFF; CDR3 DNA: TGTGCCAGCAGTGGGGGAGGGTTTGTCGCTTTCTTT
V gene: TRBV9; clone size: -; D gene: TRBD1; J gene: TRBJ1-1; CDR3 protein: CASSRRQGGFGDTEAFF; CDR3 DNA: TGTGCCAGCAGCCGTAGACAGGGAGGCTTTGGAGATACTGAAGCTTTCTTT
V gene: TRBV19; clone size: once; D gene: -; J gene: TRBJ1-2; CDR3 protein: CASSPPVGGGYTF; CDR3 DNA: TGTGCCAGTAGCCCCCCGGTGGGGGGAGGCTACACCTTC
V gene: TRBV7-6; clone size: -; D gene: TRBD1; J gene: TRBJ2-2; CDR3 protein: CASSLAQGDTGELFF; CDR3 DNA: TGTGCCAGCAGCTTAGCGCAGGGGGACACCGGGGAGCTGTTTTTT
V gene: TRBV7-2; clone size: once; D gene: -; J gene: TRBJ1-2; CDR3 protein: CASSLESLRTAEGYTF; CDR3 DNA: TGTGCCAGCAGCTTAGAGTCACTACGGACAGCGGAGGGCTACACCTTC
V gene: TRBV11-3; clone size: once; D gene: -; J gene: TRBJ2-7; CDR3 protein: CASGSPQGSYEQYF; CDR3 DNA: TGTGCCAGCGGGTCCCCCCAGGGCTCCTACGAGCAGTACTTC
V gene: TRBV18; clone size: -; D gene: -; J gene: TRBJ1-2; CDR3 protein: CASSPSRDSYTF; CDR3 DNA: TGTGCCAGCTCACCGTCCCGGGACAGCTACACCTTC
V gene: TRBV30; clone size: -; D gene: TRBD1; J gene: TRBJ1-2; CDR3 protein: CAWGGQAGGLRGYTF; CDR3 DNA: TGTGCCTGGGGAGGGCAGGCAGGGGGCTTACGTGGCTACACCTTC
V gene: TRBV19; clone size: -; D gene: TRBD2; J gene: TRBJ2-1; CDR3 protein: CASRRSLAGGISYNEQFF; CDR3 DNA: TGTGCCAGTAGACGCTCCCTAGCGGGAGGGATTTCCTACAATGAGCAGTTCTTC
V gene: TRBV6-5; clone size: -; D gene: -; J gene: TRBJ2-1; CDR3 protein: CASRTQTVPNEQFF; CDR3 DNA: TGTGCCAGCAGAACGCAGACAGTCCCCAATGAGCAGTTCTTC
V gene: TRBV7-8; clone size: -; D gene: -; J gene: TRBJ2-7; CDR3 protein: CASSLMSEGLGEQYF; CDR3 DNA: TGTGCCAGCAGCTTAATGTCAGAGGGCCTCGGCGAGCAGTACTTC
V gene: TRBV28; clone size: -; D gene: -; J gene: TRBJ1-2; CDR3 protein: CASRSGPRPGYTF; CDR3 DNA: TGTGCCAGCAGAAGCGGTCCCAGGCCTGGCTACACCTTC
V gene: TRBV19; clone size: -; D gene: TRBD1; J gene: TRBJ1-6; CDR3 protein: CASSLSRTGGTYNSPLHF; CDR3 DNA: TGTGCCAGTAGTCTATCACGGACAGGGGGCACCTATAATTCACCCCTCCACTTT
V gene: TRBV11-3; clone size: once; D gene: -; J gene: TRBJ1-3; CDR3 protein: CASSLVPGVTGNTIYF; CDR3 DNA: TGTGCCAGCAGCTTAGTGCCGGGGGTTACTGGAAACACCATATATTTT
V gene: TRBV7-2; clone size: -; D gene: TRBD2; J gene: TRBJ2-2; CDR3 protein: CASSYQRELTGELFF; CDR3 DNA: TGTGCCAGCAGCTACCAGCGGGAATTGACCGGGGAGCTGTTTTTT
V gene: TRBV6-5; clone size: -; D gene: TRBD1; J gene: TRBJ2-4; CDR3 protein: CASSQGQGGKNIQYF; CDR3 DNA: TGTGCCAGCAGTCAGGGACAGGGAGGCAAAAACATTCAGTACTTC
V gene: TRBV24-1; clone size: -; D gene: -; J gene: TRBJ1-2; CDR3 protein: CATSGGVDGYTF; CDR3 DNA: TGTGCCACCAGTGGGGGAGTGGATGGCTACACCTTC
V gene: TRBV27; clone size: -; D gene: -; J gene: TRBJ1-2; CDR3 protein: CASSLSRGDGYTF; CDR3 DNA: TGTGCCAGCAGTTTATCCAGGGGCGATGGCTACACCTTC
V gene: TRBV4-3; clone size: -; D gene: -; J gene: TRBJ2-7; CDR3 protein: CASSQELQVITYEQYF; CDR3 DNA: TGCGCCAGCAGCCAAGAGTTGCAGGTTATAACCTACGAGCAGTACTTC
V gene: TRBV5-1; clone size: -; D gene: TRBD1; J gene: TRBJ2-7; CDR3 protein: CASSPGQGLDEQYF; CDR3 DNA: TGCGCCAGCAGCCCGGGACAGGGATTGGACGAGCAGTACTTC
V gene: TRBV7-2; clone size: -; D gene: -; J gene: TRBJ1-1; CDR3 protein: CASLKGDIDLEAFF; CDR3 DNA: TGTGCCAGCTTAAAGGGGGACATAGACCTTGAAGCTTTCTTT
V gene: TRBV18; clone size: once; D gene: -; J gene: TRBJ1-4; CDR3 protein: CASSEGRNEKLFF; CDR3 DNA: TGTGCCAGCTCGGAGGGCCGTAATGAAAAACTGTTTTTT
V gene: TRBV19; clone size: few; D gene: -; J gene: TRBJ2-7; CDR3 protein: CASSIGPSTYEQYF; CDR3 DNA: TGTGCCAGTAGTATTGGGCCCTCAACCTACGAGCAGTACTTC
V gene: TRBV4-3; clone size: -; D gene: TRBD2; J gene: TRBJ2-2; CDR3 protein: CASSQSGLAGSTGELFF; CDR3 DNA: TGCGCCAGCAGCCAATCGGGACTAGCGGGATCCACCGGGGAGCTGTTTTTT
V gene: TRBV6-2/TRBV6-3; clone size: -; D gene: TRBD2; J gene: TRBJ2-5; CDR3 protein: CASSAHGLAGAGTQYF; CDR3 DNA: TGTGCCAGCAGTGCCCACGGACTAGCGGGGGCTGGCACCCAGTACTTC
V gene: TRBV11-1; clone size: few; D gene: -; J gene: TRBJ2-7; CDR3 protein: CASSLRFQGTGLQYF; CDR3 DNA: TGTGCCAGCAGCTTAAGGTTCCAGGGCACAGGGCTACAGTACTTC
V gene: TRBV3-1/TRBV3-2; clone size: -; D gene: -; J gene: TRBJ1-1; CDR3 protein: CASSQDIRAAEAFF; CDR3 DNA: TGTGCCAGCAGCCAAGATATCAGGGCAGCTGAAGCTTTCTTT
V gene: TRBV7-2; clone size: once; D gene: -; J gene: TRBJ2-7; CDR3 protein: CASSLEWEGGYEQYF; CDR3 DNA: TGTGCCAGCAGCTTAGAGTGGGAGGGGGGATACGAGCAGTACTTC
V gene: TRBV29-1; clone size: once; D gene: -; J gene: TRBJ1-2; CDR3 protein: CSVLGGYNYGYTF; CDR3 DNA: TGCAGCGTTTTAGGAGGGTATAACTATGGCTACACCTTC
V gene: TRBV15; clone size: few; D gene: -; J gene: TRBJ2-7; CDR3 protein: CATSRDPTASSYEQYF; CDR3 DNA: TGTGCCACCAGCAGAGACCCAACTGCGAGCTCCTACGAGCAGTACTTC
V gene: TRBV7-2; clone size: -; D gene: TRBD2; J gene: TRBJ2-5; CDR3 protein: CASSLGTSVETQYF; CDR3 DNA: TGTGCCAGCAGCTTAGGGACTAGCGTGGAGACCCAGTACTTC
V gene: TRBV5-6; clone size: few; D gene: -; J gene: TRBJ1-2; CDR3 protein: CASSLEGRGRVGYGYTF; CDR3 DNA: TGTGCCAGCAGCTTGGAGGGCAGGGGAAGGGTTGGCTATGGCTACACCTTC
V gene: TRBV7-6; clone size: -; D gene: TRBD2; J gene: TRBJ2-1; CDR3 protein: CASSLADRLAGGIRYFF; CDR3 DNA: TGTGCCAGCAGCTTAGCCGACCGGTTGGCGGGGGGGATTAGGTATTTCTTC
V gene: TRBV16; clone size: once; D gene: -; J gene: TRBJ1-2; CDR3 protein: CASSLLIFGSNYGYTF; CDR3 DNA: TGTGCCAGCAGCCTACTGATCTTCGGTTCCAACTATGGCTACACCTTC
V gene: TRBV19; clone size: few; D gene: TRBD1; J gene: TRBJ1-6; CDR3 protein: CASSITGTGSSPLHF; CDR3 DNA: TGTGCCAGTAGCATCACCGGGACAGGGAGTTCACCCCTCCACTTT